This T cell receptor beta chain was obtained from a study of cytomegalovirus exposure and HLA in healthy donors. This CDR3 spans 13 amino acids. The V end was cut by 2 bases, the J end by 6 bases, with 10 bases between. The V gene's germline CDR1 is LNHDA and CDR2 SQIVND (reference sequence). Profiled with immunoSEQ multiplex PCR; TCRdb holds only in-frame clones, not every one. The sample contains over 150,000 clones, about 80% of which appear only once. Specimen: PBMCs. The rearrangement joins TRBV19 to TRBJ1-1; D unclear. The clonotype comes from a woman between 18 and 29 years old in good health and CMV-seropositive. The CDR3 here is CASSILSGAEAFF. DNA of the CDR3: TGTGCCAGTAGTATATTGAGCGGCGCTGAAGCTTTCTTT.